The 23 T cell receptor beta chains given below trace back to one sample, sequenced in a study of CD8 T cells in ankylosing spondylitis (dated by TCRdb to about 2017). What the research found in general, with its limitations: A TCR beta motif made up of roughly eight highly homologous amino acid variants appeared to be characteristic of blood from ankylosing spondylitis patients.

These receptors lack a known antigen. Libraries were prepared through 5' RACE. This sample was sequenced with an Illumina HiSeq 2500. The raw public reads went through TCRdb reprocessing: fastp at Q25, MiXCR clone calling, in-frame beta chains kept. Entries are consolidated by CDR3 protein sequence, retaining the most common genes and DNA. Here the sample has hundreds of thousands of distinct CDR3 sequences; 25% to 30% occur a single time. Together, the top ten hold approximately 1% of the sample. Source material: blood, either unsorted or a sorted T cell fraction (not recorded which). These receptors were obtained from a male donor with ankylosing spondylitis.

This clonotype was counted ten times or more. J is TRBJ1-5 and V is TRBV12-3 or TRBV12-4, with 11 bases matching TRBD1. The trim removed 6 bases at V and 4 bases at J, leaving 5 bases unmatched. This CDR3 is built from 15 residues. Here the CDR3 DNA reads TGTGCCAGCAGACCCGGGACAGGGGGTAATCAGCCCCAGCATTTT. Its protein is CASRPGTGGNQPQHF.

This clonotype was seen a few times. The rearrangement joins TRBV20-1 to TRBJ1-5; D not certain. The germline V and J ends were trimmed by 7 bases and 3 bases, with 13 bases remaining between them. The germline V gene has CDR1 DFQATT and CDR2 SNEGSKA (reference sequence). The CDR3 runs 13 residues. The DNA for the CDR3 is TGCAGTGTTAGTGGGGAGGCCAATCAGCCCCAGCATTTT. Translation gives CSVSGEANQPQHF.

The CDR3 is CASRRLAESSYEQYF. The CDR3 DNA reads TGCGCCAGCCGCCGACTAGCCGAGAGCTCCTACGAGCAGTACTTC. This chain connects TRBV5-1 to TRBJ2-7, with 7 bases aligning to TRBD2. The germline V gene has CDR1 SGHRS and CDR2 YFSETQ. The CDR3 length is 15 residues. The V and J ends lost 7 bases and 0 bases, in that order; junction bases with no gene match: 10.

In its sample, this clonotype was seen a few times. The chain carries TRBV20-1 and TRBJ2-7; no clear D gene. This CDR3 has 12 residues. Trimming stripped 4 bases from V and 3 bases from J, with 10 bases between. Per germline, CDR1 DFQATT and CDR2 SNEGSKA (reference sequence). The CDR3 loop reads CSATTAYYEQYF. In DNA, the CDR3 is TGCAGTGCTACGACGGCGTACTACGAGCAGTACTTC.

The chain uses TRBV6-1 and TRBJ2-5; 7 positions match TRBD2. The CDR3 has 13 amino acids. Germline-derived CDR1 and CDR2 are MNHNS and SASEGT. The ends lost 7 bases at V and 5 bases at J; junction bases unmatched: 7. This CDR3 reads CASTGLGYETQYF. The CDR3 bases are TGTGCCAGCACCGGACTAGGTTATGAGACCCAGTACTTC.

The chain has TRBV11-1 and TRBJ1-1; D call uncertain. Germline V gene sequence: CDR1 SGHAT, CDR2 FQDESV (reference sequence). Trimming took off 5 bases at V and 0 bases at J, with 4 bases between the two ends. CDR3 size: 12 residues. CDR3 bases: TGTGCCAGCAGCATCGTGAACACTGAAGCTTTCTTT. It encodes CASSIVNTEAFF.

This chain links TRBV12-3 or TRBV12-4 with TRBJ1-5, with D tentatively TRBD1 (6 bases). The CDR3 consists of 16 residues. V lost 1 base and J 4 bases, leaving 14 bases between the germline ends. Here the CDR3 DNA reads TGTGCCAGCAGTTTAGAGAGGGGGACGGGGAATCAGCCCCAGCATTTT. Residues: CASSLERGTGNQPQHF.

CDR3 loop: CASTSGQHTEAFF. In nucleotides, the CDR3 is TGCGCCAGCACGTCGGGACAACACACTGAAGCTTTCTTT. The V and J genes are TRBV5-1 and TRBJ1-1, with D tentatively TRBD1 (6 bases). CDR1 and CDR2 (germline): SGHRS, YFSETQ. The length of the CDR3 is 13 residues. Trimming left V 6 bases short and J 3 bases short, with 12 bases between.

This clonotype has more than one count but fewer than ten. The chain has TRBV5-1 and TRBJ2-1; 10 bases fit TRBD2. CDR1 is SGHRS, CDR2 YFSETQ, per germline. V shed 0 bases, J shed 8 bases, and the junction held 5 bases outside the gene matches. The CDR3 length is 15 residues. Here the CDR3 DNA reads TGCGCCAGCAGCTTGGAGTCTAGCGGGAGCTATGAGCAGTTCTTC. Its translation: CASSLESSGSYEQFF.

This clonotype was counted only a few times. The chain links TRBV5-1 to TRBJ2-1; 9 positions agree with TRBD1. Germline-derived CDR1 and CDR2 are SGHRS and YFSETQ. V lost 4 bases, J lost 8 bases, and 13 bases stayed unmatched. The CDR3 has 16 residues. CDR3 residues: CASSMMGQGRVDEQFF. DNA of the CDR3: TGCGCCAGCAGCATGATGGGACAGGGTAGGGTCGATGAGCAGTTCTTC.

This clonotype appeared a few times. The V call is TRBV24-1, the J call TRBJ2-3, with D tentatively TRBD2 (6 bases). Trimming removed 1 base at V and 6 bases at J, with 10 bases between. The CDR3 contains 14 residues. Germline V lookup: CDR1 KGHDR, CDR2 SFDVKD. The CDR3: CATSDFRGMDTQYF. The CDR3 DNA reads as TGTGCCACCAGTGATTTCCGGGGGATGGATACGCAGTATTTT.

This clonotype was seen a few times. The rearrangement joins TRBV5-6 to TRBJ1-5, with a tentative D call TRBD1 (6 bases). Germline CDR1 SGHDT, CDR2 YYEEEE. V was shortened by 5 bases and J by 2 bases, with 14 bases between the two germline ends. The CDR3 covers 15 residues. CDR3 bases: TGTGCCAGCAGGAAGAGGGAGGGGGGCAATCAGCCCCAGCATTTT. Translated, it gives CASRKREGGNQPQHF.

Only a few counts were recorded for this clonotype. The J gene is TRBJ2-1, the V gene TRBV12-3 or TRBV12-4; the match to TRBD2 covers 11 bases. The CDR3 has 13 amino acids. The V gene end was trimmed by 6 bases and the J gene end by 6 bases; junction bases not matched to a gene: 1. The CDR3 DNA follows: TGTGCCAGCAGGGGACTAGCGGTCAATGAGCAGTTCTTC. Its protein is CASRGLAVNEQFF.

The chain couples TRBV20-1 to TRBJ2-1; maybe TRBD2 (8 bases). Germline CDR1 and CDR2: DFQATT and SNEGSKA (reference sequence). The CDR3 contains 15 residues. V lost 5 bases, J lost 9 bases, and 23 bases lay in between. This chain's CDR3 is CSARLPGLGDSEQFF. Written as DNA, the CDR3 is TGCAGTGCTCGGCTCCCGGGACTAGGGGACAGTGAGCAGTTCTTC.

For the CDR3, the DNA is TGTGCCAGCAGCCGGGAGACATTCACCGGGGAGCTGTTTTTT. Protein: CASSRETFTGELFF. The rearrangement links TRBV11-2 to TRBJ2-2; D may be TRBD2 (6 bases). Looked up from germline, CDR1 is SGHAT and CDR2 is FQNNGV. Deletions cut 5 bases from V and 4 bases from J, with 11 bases between. CDR3 size: 14 residues. The complete variable domain, with remaining parts taken from reference TRBV11-2 and TRBJ2-2, reads EAGVAQSPRYKIIEKRQSVAFWCNPISGHATLYWYQQILGQGPKLLIQFQNNGVVDDSQLPKDRFSAERLKGVDSTLKIQPAKLEDSAVYLCASSRETFTGELFFGEGSRLTVL.

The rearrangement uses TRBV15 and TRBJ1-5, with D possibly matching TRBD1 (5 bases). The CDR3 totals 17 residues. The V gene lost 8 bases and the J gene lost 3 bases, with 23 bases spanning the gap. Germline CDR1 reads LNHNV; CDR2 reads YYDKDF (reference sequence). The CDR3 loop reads CATSVLGIGGDNQPQHF. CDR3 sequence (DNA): TGTGCCACCTCGGTCCTGGGTATCGGGGGTGACAATCAGCCCCAGCATTTT.

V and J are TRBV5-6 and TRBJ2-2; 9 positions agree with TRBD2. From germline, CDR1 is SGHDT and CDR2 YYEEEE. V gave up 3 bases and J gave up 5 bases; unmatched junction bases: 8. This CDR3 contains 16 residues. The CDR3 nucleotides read TGTGCCAGCAGCTCGATTAGCGGGAGAGCGACCGGGGAGCTGTTTTTT. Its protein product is CASSSISGRATGELFF. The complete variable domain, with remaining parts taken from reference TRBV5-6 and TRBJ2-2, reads DAGVTQSPTHLIKTRGQQVTLRCSPKSGHDTVSWYQQALGQGPQFIFQYYEEEERQRGNFPDRFSGHQFPNYSSELNVNALLLGDSALYLCASSSISGRATGELFFGEGSRLTVL.

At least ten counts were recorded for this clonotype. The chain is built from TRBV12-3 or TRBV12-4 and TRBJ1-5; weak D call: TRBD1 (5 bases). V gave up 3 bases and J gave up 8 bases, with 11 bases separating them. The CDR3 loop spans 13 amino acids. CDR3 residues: CASSFGGEEPQHF. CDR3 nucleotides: TGTGCCAGCAGTTTTGGAGGGGAGGAGCCCCAGCATTTT.

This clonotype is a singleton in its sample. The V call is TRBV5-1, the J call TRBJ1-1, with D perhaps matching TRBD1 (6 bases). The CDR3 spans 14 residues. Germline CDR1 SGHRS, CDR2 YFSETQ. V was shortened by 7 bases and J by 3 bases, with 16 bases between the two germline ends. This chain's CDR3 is CASGSGDEDTEAFF. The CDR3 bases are TGCGCCAGCGGATCAGGGGATGAGGACACTGAAGCTTTCTTT.

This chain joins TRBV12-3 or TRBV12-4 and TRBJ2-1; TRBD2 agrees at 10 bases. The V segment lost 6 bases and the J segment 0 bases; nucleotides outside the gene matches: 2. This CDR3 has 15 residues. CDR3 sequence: CASSWTSGSYNEQFF. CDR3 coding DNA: TGTGCCAGCAGCTGGACTAGCGGCTCCTACAATGAGCAGTTCTTC.

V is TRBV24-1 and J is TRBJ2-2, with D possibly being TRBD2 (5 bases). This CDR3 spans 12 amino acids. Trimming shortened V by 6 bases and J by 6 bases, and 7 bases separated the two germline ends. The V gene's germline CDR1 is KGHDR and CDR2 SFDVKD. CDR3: CATSLAAGELFF. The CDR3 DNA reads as TGTGCCACCAGTCTAGCCGCCGGGGAGCTGTTTTTT.

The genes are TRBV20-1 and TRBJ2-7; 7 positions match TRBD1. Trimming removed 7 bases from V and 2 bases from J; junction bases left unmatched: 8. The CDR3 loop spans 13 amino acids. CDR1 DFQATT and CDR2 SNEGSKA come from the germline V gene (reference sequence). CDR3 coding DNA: TGCAGTGTTACCCGGGACAGTACCTACGAGCAGTACTTC. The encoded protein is CSVTRDSTYEQYF.

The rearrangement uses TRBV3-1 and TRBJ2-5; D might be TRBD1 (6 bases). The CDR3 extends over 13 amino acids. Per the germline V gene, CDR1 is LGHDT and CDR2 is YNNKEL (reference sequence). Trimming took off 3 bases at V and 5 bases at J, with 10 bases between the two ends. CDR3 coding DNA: TGTGCCAGCAGCCACAGGGGAGCGGAGACCCAGTACTTC. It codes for CASSHRGAETQYF.